These 11 T cell receptor beta chains were all obtained from the same sample, sequenced in a study of shared clonotypes between healthy human individuals. The method was immunoSEQ multiplex PCR; TCRdb's version includes in-frame clones alone and lacks a portion of them. The sample holds around 1.4 million clones, approximately 98.5% seen once. Input material: naive CD4+ T cells sorted from blood. The subset denotes: CD45RA+ positively selected. Receptor source: a man under 40 in good health.

The rearrangement links TRBV27 to TRBJ1-2, with 10 positions matching TRBD1. CDR1 and CDR2 (germline): MNHEY, SMNVEV (reference sequence). The ends lost 4 bases at V and 2 bases at J; junction bases unmatched: 13. The length of the CDR3 is 18 residues. The CDR3 is CASSSLRDRGKENYGYTF. Here the CDR3 DNA reads TGTGCCAGCAGTTCGCTCCGGGACAGGGGAAAGGAGAACTATGGCTACACCTTC.

The chain links TRBV2 to TRBJ1-4; no firm D call. From germline, CDR1 is SNHLY and CDR2 FYNNEI. V lost 8 bases and J lost 3, with 10 bases in between. This CDR3 spans 13 amino acids. The CDR3 coding sequence is TGTGCCAGCTGGCGGGGTTCTAATGAAAAACTGTTTTTT. Translating gives CASWRGSNEKLFF.

This rearrangement joins TRBV6-5 to TRBJ1-5; possibly TRBD1 for D (6 bases). The CDR3 covers 14 residues. Trimming pared 5 bases from V and 7 bases from J, leaving 15 bases between. The germline gives CDR1 MNHEY, CDR2 SVGAGI. The CDR3: CASSTGGGGQPQHF. The CDR3 coding sequence is TGTGCCAGCAGTACTGGGGGGGGCGGCCAGCCCCAGCATTTT.

The V call is TRBV4-3, the J call TRBJ2-3; 9 positions match TRBD1. The germline CDR1 and CDR2 sequences are LGHNA and YSLEER. The junction had 9 bases not matched to a gene; V was cut back by 5 bases and J by 0 bases. This CDR3 is 17 amino acids long. The CDR3 here is CASSTSAGTGSTDTQYF. The CDR3 DNA is TGCGCCAGCAGCACCTCGGCCGGGACAGGGAGCACAGATACGCAGTATTTT.

The chain links TRBV7-3 to TRBJ2-3; TRBD2 aligns across 8 bases. After removal of 5 bases from V and 3 bases from J, the junction contained 4 bases not matched to a gene. Germline V gives CDR1 SGHTA, CDR2 FQGTGA. There are 14 residues in the CDR3. The CDR3 spells CASSPLAGTDTQYF. For the CDR3, the DNA is TGTGCCAGCAGCCCCTTAGCGGGAACAGATACGCAGTATTTT.

The chain carries TRBV6-6 and TRBJ1-3; TRBD1 might be the D (5 bases). The CDR3 spans 15 residues. With 6 bases removed from V and 0 bases from J, the gap between germline ends came to 12 bases. Germline loops: CDR1 MNHNY, CDR2 SVGAGI (reference sequence). Written as DNA, the CDR3 is TGTGCCAGCAGCCGGGCAGGGCACTCTGGAAACACCATATATTTT. Translated, it gives CASSRAGHSGNTIYF.

As for this clone: The sample contains more than one DNA sequence encoding this CDR3. The chain recombines TRBV5-1 with TRBJ2-5; TRBD2 matches at 15 bases. After removal of 4 bases from V and 1 base from J, the junction contained 5 bases not matched to a gene. CDR3 length: 17 amino acids. Germline V gives CDR1 SGHRS, CDR2 YFSETQ. This CDR3 reads CASSLGLAGGVQETQYF. CDR3 nucleotide sequence: TGCGCCAGCAGCCTGGGACTAGCGGGAGGCGTCCAAGAGACCCAGTACTTC.

The rearrangement joins TRBV6-6 to TRBJ1-5; TRBD1 agrees at 9 bases. The V gene's germline CDR1 is MNHNY and CDR2 SVGAGI (reference sequence). The CDR3 has 12 residues. V was clipped by 10 bases and J by 13 bases; unmatched bases: 11. This chain's CDR3 is CATQTGQGTQHF. CDR3 nucleotide sequence: TGTGCCACCCAAACGGGACAGGGTACTCAGCATTTT.

The V gene is TRBV18, the J gene TRBJ2-7; D is unresolved. Trimming left V 4 bases short and J 0 bases short, with 19 bases between. The CDR3 length is 17 residues. CDR1 and CDR2 (germline): KGHSH, LQKENI. The CDR3: CASSRVGRSRVSYEQYF. In nucleotides, the CDR3 is TGTGCCAGCTCACGGGTTGGTAGGTCTAGGGTCTCCTACGAGCAGTACTTC.

The CDR3 is CSVQTGSNQPQHF. For the CDR3, the DNA is TGCAGCGTTCAGACGGGTAGCAATCAGCCCCAGCATTTT. The chain couples TRBV29-1 to TRBJ1-5; D gene ambiguous. Germline CDR1 and CDR2: SQVTM and ANQGSEA. Trimming left V 5 bases short and J 0 bases short, with 8 bases between. CDR3 size: 13 residues.

The V gene is TRBV7-9, the J gene TRBJ1-1; D perhaps matches TRBD1 (5 bases). In germline, CDR1 is SEHNR, CDR2 FQNEAQ (reference sequence). This CDR3 comprises 12 residues. V lost 5 bases, J lost 8 bases, and 12 bases lay in between. The CDR3 DNA reads as TGTGCCAGCAGCCGGGCAGGGCTGGAAGCTTTCTTT. Protein product: CASSRAGLEAFF.